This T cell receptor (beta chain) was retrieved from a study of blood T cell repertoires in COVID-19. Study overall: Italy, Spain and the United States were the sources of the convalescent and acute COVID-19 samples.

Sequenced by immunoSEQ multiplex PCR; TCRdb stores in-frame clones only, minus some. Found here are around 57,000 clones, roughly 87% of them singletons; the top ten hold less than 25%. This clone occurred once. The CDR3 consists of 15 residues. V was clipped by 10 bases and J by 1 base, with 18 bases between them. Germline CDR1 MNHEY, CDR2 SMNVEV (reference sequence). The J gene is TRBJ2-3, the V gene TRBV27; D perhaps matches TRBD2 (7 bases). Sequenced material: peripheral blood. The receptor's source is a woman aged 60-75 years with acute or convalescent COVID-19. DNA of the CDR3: TGTGCCACTACCAGGGGCGGGGGTGGCACAGATACGCAGTATTTT. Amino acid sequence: CATTRGGGGTDTQYF.